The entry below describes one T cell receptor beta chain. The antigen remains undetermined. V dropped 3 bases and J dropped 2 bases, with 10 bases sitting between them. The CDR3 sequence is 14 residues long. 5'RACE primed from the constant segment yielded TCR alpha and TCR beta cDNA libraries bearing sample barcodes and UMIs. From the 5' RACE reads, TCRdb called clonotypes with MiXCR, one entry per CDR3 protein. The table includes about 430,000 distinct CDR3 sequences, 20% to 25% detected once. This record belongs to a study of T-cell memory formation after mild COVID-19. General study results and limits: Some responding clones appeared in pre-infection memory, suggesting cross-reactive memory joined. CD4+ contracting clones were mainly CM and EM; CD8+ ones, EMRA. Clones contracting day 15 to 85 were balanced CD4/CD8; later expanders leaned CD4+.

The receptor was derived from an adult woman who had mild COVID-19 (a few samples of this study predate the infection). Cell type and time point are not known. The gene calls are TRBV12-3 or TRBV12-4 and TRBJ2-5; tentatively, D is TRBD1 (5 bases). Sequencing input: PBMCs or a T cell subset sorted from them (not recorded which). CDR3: CASSFGRTQETQYF. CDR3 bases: TGTGCCAGCAGTTTCGGGCGGACACAAGAGACCCAGTACTTC.